Detailed here is one TCR beta chain. Antigen unknown. This entry comes from a study of identical twins. MiXCR, run by TCRdb on the 5' RACE reads, gives a single entry per CDR3 protein. The sample consists of around 1.7 million distinct CDR3 sequences, about 30% of them appearing once. The germline gives CDR1 MNHNY, CDR2 SVGAGI (reference sequence). The CDR3 contains 16 residues. Trimming took 5 bases from V and 8 from J, leaving 22 bases between them. Findings of the study overall: Clonotypes of the beta chain that were abundant in cord blood carried fewer insertions (memory repertoires showed none).

Sequencing input: cord blood. This TCR derives from a newborn girl in good health. This chain connects TRBV6-6 to TRBJ2-1, with D tentatively TRBD2 (5 bases). CDR3: CASSRYGQLVLDEQFF. Written as DNA, the CDR3 is TGTGCCAGCAGTCGCTATGGGCAACTAGTTCTGGATGAGCAGTTCTTC.